Listed here are 18 T cell receptor beta chains from one sample, sequenced in a study of vaccination and CD4 T cells after COVID-19. Their target antigens are unknown. With the Oncomine TCR Beta short-read assay, DNA from cultured CD4+ T cells was sequenced. Via MiXCR, TCRdb re-called the PCR reads, giving one row per CDR3 protein. Here the sample spans fewer than 10,000 distinct CDR3 sequences, around 64% being singletons. Treatment noted: approximately 10-day PBMC culture with coronavirus spike peptide pools or control peptides (ViraFEST assay). The sample comprised CD4+ T cells from blood, cultured in vitro. The receptor source for this set is a human donor who had recovered from COVID-19.

This chain connects TRBV2 to TRBJ1-2, with 7 bases fitting TRBD1. This CDR3 has 14 residues. J lost 6 bases, V lost 4 bases, and 8 bases had no gene match. In germline, CDR1 is SNHLY, CDR2 FYNNEI. CDR3 bases: TGTGCCAGCAGTGGTGTAGGGGGCGTAGATGGCTACACCTTC. Translation: CASSGVGGVDGYTF.

The chain links TRBV27 to TRBJ2-4; D ambiguous. The germline V gene encodes CDR1 MNHEY and CDR2 SMNVEV (reference sequence). The V end was cut by 5 bases, the J end by 8 bases, with 13 bases between. The CDR3 extends over 13 amino acids. CDR3 in DNA: TGTGCCAGCAGTCCTCGTCAGACGGACATTCAGTACTTC. This codes for CASSPRQTDIQYF.

This sequence joins TRBV19 and TRBJ1-3; D ambiguous. The CDR3 totals 15 residues. V shed 9 bases and J shed 3 bases, with 18 bases lying between them. Germline V lookup: CDR1 LNHDA, CDR2 SQIVND (reference sequence). CDR3: CASRSPGKDGNTIYF. The CDR3 DNA reads as TGTGCCAGCCGATCTCCGGGGAAAGATGGAAACACCATATATTTT.

The J gene is TRBJ2-7, the V gene TRBV6-1, with TRBD1 matching 9 bases. Trimming took 6 bases from V and 0 from J; bases not matched to a gene: 6. The CDR3 totals 15 residues. Germline V gene lookup returns CDR1 MNHNS and CDR2 SASEGT. CDR3 nucleotide sequence: TGTGCCAGCAGGAAAGACAGGGGGGCCTCCTACGAGCAGTACTTC. It specifies CASRKDRGASYEQYF.

This clonotype showed up just a few times. For the CDR3, the DNA is TGCAGTGCTAGCCCTGACGTCGATACGCAGTATTTT. This codes for CSASPDVDTQYF. The chain carries TRBV20-1 and TRBJ2-3; D remains unclear. V was cut by 3 bases and J by 6 bases, with 10 bases left in between. In germline, CDR1 is DFQATT, CDR2 SNEGSKA (reference sequence). There are 12 residues in the CDR3.

The chain is built from TRBV19 and TRBJ1-2; 9 nucleotides match TRBD1. Germline CDR1 reads LNHDA; CDR2 reads SQIVND (reference sequence). The CDR3 spans 15 residues. Trimming cost V 4 bases and J 3 bases; bases outside gene matches: 6. The CDR3 sequence is CASSTWTGDHYGYTF. The CDR3 coding sequence is TGTGCCAGTAGTACGTGGACAGGGGACCACTATGGCTACACCTTC.

The chain carries TRBV28 and TRBJ1-6; no definite D call. The CDR3 covers 14 residues. CDR1 MDHEN and CDR2 SYDVKM come from the germline V gene. V dropped 5 bases and J dropped 0 bases, with 5 bases sitting between them. CDR3 in DNA: TGTGCCAGCAGTCCCAGCTCCTATAATTCACCCCTCCACTTT. Translated: CASSPSSYNSPLHF.

J is TRBJ1-2 and V is TRBV28; D is possibly TRBD1 (5 bases). Germline V lookup: CDR1 MDHEN, CDR2 SYDVKM. The V end lost 7 bases, the J end lost 0 bases, and 24 bases lay between the germline ends. The length of the CDR3 is 18 residues. CDR3 nucleotide sequence: TGTGCCAGCACCGACCCCCGAGGGACGAAGACCCCTAACTATGGCTACACCTTC. Amino acid sequence: CASTDPRGTKTPNYGYTF.

This rearrangement joins TRBV6-1 to TRBJ2-3; no firm D call. From germline, CDR1 is MNHNS and CDR2 SASEGT. The CDR3 is made up of 13 amino acids. Trimming removed 7 bases from V and 2 bases from J, with 10 bases in between. The CDR3 spells CASTSGLTDTQYF. The CDR3 nucleotides are TGTGCCAGCACCTCCGGCCTCACAGATACGCAGTATTTT.

The chain couples TRBV25-1 to TRBJ1-1, with TRBD1 matching 8 bases. V lost 6 bases to trimming and J lost 6 bases; unmatched junction nucleotides: 3. The germline V gene has CDR1 MGHDK and CDR2 SYGVNS. The CDR3 covers 12 residues. This CDR3 reads CASRGQVSEAFF. The CDR3 region has the DNA TGTGCCAGCAGGGGACAGGTTTCTGAAGCTTTCTTT.

This sequence joins TRBV2 and TRBJ1-5, with a weak D call TRBD1 (5 bases). The CDR3 is made up of 16 amino acids. The V gene lost 8 bases and the J gene lost 1 base, with 18 bases spanning the gap. Per germline, CDR1 SNHLY and CDR2 FYNNEI. CDR3 coding DNA: TGTGCCAGCGCCCGACATGGGGGTCGGAGCAATCAGCCCCAGCATTTT. Encoded protein: CASARHGGRSNQPQHF.

The chain recombines TRBV25-1 with TRBJ1-6; D gene unclear. There are 13 residues in the CDR3. Per germline, CDR1 MGHDK and CDR2 SYGVNS. Trimming took 3 bases from V and 4 from J, leaving 4 bases between them. In DNA, the CDR3 is TGTGCCAGCAGTGAGGCTTATAATTCACCCCTCCACTTT. Translating gives CASSEAYNSPLHF.

CDR3 nucleotides: TGTGCCAGCAGTTACCGGGTGAGGGGTGAGCAGTACTTC. This codes for CASSYRVRGEQYF. This chain uses TRBV6-5 with TRBJ2-7; D is possibly TRBD1 or TRBD2 (5 bases each). The ends were cut back, 2 bases at V and 7 bases at J, with 12 bases in the middle. CDR1 and CDR2 (germline): MNHEY, SVGAGI. The CDR3 extends over 13 amino acids.

The gene calls are TRBV7-2 and TRBJ1-5, with 11 bases fitting TRBD1. This CDR3 region has 13 residues. Germline V gene data show CDR1 as SGHTA and CDR2 as FQGNSA. V lost 5 bases to trimming and J lost 7 bases; unmatched junction nucleotides: 1. CDR3 protein: CASSGQGAQPQHF. For the CDR3, the DNA is TGTGCCAGCAGCGGACAGGGGGCCCAGCCCCAGCATTTT.

The V gene is TRBV21-1, the J gene TRBJ2-7; whether TRBD2, the table's D call, matches the DNA was not checked. TRBV21-1 is a listed pseudogene. This CDR3 region has 15 residues. Here the CDR3 DNA reads TGTGCCAGCAGCCTTAGCGGGAGGGCCAGGTACGAGCAGTACTTC. Translated, it gives CASSLSGRARYEQYF.

The chain is built from TRBV20-1 and TRBJ2-6, with a possible D match to TRBD1 (6 bases). The CDR3 runs to 13 residues. V lost 6 bases, J lost 8 bases, and 14 bases lay in between. The germline V gene has CDR1 DFQATT and CDR2 SNEGSKA (reference sequence). CDR3 loop: CSAGTTSTNVLTF. DNA for the CDR3: TGCAGTGCGGGGACAACATCAACCAACGTCCTGACTTTC.

The chain carries TRBV7-3 and TRBJ1-1; D ambiguous. The CDR3 has 13 amino acids. Trimming removed 1 base at V and 5 bases at J, with 8 bases between. Germline CDR1 is SGHTA and CDR2 is FQGTGA. The CDR3 DNA reads as TGTGCCAGCAGCTTAAGCGGAGGGACTGAAGCTTTCTTT. Its translation: CASSLSGGTEAFF.

This clonotype has a handful of counts. The rearrangement joins TRBV6-1 to TRBJ2-2; 8 bases are a match to TRBD2. Germline V gene sequence: CDR1 MNHNS, CDR2 SASEGT. Trimming at V came to 5 bases and at J to 4 bases, leaving 0 bases not matched to a gene. The CDR3 is 13 residues long. DNA for the CDR3: TGTGCCAGCAGTAGCGGGGGCACCGGGGAGCTGTTTTTT. The encoded protein is CASSSGGTGELFF.